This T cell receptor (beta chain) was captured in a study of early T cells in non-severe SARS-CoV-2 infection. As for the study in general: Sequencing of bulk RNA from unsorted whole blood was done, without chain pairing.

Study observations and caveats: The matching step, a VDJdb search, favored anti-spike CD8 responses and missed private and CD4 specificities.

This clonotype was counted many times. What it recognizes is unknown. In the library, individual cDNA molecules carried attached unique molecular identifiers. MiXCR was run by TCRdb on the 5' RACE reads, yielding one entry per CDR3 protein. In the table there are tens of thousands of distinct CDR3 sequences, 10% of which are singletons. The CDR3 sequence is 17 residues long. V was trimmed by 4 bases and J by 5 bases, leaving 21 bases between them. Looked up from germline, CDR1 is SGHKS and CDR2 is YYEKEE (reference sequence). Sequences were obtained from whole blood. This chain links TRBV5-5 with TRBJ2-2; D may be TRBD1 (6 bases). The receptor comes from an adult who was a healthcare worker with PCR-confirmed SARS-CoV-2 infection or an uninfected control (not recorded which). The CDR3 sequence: CASSPVPSGVRTGELFF. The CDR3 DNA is TGTGCCAGCAGCCCCGTCCCCTCAGGGGTAAGGACCGGGGAGCTGTTTTTT.